Listed below are T cell receptor beta chains from one sample, sequenced in a study of beta chain features in type 1 diabetes. Libraries were prepared by immunoSEQ multiplex PCR; TCRdb keeps only in-frame clonotypes and omits some of them. The table shows hundreds of thousands of clones, with around 15% occurring only once. The source material was naive CD4+ T cells from blood. All receptors derive from a man aged 18 to 30 with type 1 diabetes. The CDR3 runs from the conserved cysteine through the conserved F or W. A D gene is named only where the DNA matches it firmly. Not all rows give a size; the values are once, few, many and, for expanded clones, a class.

>TRBV29-1|-|TRBJ1-2|12|few
CSVDIGDYGYTF
TGCAGCGTTGACATTGGCGACTATGGCTACACCTTC
>TRBV30|-|TRBJ1-2|14|-
CAWSVRRGYYGYTF
TGTGCCTGGAGTGTACGGAGGGGTTACTATGGCTACACCTTC
>TRBV7-2|-|TRBJ1-1|12|few
CASRSSSSAAFF
TGTGCCAGCAGGAGCTCCTCGTCGGCGGCTTTCTTT
>TRBV11-2|-|TRBJ1-6|13|-
CASSTGASRSLHF
TGTGCCAGCAGCACCGGGGCCTCTCGGTCCCTCCACTTT
>TRBV9|-|TRBJ2-7|15|-
CASSVGPGTHYEQYF
TGTGCCAGCAGCGTGGGGCCCGGGACACACTACGAGCAGTACTTC
>TRBV5-6|TRBD2|TRBJ2-5|14|-
CASSLVSGSETQYF
TGTGCCAGCAGCTTGGTTAGCGGGTCAGAGACCCAGTACTTC
>TRBV29-1|TRBD1|TRBJ1-1|13|-
CSVPGQGDTEAFF
TGCAGCGTCCCGGGACAGGGGGACACTGAAGCTTTCTTT
>TRBV27|-|TRBJ1-2|13|-
CASSLHSNYGYTF
TGTGCCAGCAGTTTACACAGTAACTATGGCTACACCTTC
>TRBV15|-|TRBJ1-3|14|few
CATSRGGVGNTIYF
TGTGCCACCAGCCGAGGGGGAGTCGGAAACACCATATATTTT
>TRBV5-1|TRBD1|TRBJ2-2|15|few
CASETGTGRTGELFF
TGCGCCAGCGAGACAGGGACAGGGCGTACCGGGGAGCTGTTTTTT
>TRBV7-6|-|TRBJ1-4|14|-
CASSLAWGNEKLFF
TGTGCCAGCAGCTTAGCGTGGGGCAACGAAAAACTGTTTTTT
>TRBV4-2|-|TRBJ1-5|16|-
CASSQVAGAINQPQHF
TGTGCCAGCAGCCAAGTCGCAGGGGCGATCAATCAGCCCCAGCATTTT
>TRBV15|-|TRBJ1-4|15|few
CATSQIQGPNEKLFF
TGTGCCACCAGCCAGATTCAGGGACCTAATGAAAAACTGTTTTTT
>TRBV6-5|-|TRBJ1-1|15|-
CASSYRPGQNTEAFF
TGTGCCAGCAGTTACCGACCGGGACAGAACACTGAAGCTTTCTTT
>TRBV5-1|-|TRBJ1-5|15|-
CASSLESSVDQPQHF
TGCGCCAGCAGCTTGGAATCTTCGGTGGATCAGCCCCAGCATTTT
>TRBV7-2|-|TRBJ2-7|14|-
CASSLDYSTYEQYF
TGTGCCAGCAGCTTAGACTACAGTACCTACGAGCAGTACTTC
>TRBV14|-|TRBJ2-4|13|-
CASSQGLGNIQYF
TGTGCCAGCAGCCAAGGGCTTGGGAACATTCAGTACTTC
>TRBV20-1|-|TRBJ1-2|10|few
CSVRQYGYTF
TGCAGTGTGCGACAGTATGGCTACACCTTC
>TRBV7-3|-|TRBJ2-5|15|few
CASSQAGGPRETQYF
TGTGCCAGCAGCCAAGCTGGCGGGCCCAGGGAGACCCAGTACTTC
>TRBV19|TRBD1|TRBJ1-2|14|few
CASSMGQGGYGYTF
TGTGCCAGTAGTATGGGACAGGGTGGCTATGGCTACACCTTC
>TRBV5-4|TRBD2|TRBJ2-1|15|few
CASSLSLAGLNEQFF
TGTGCCAGCAGCTTGAGCCTAGCGGGGTTAAATGAGCAGTTCTTC
>TRBV25-1|-|TRBJ1-2|13|few
CASSAQEHYGYTF
TGTGCCAGCAGTGCACAGGAACACTATGGCTACACCTTC
>TRBV25-1|-|TRBJ1-6|13|few
CASSVAGDSPLHF
TGTGCCAGCAGTGTGGCAGGGGATTCACCCCTCCACTTT
>TRBV28|TRBD1|TRBJ1-1|14|-
CASSPGQGPSPAFF
TGTGCCAGCAGTCCAGGACAGGGACCCTCCCCGGCTTTCTTT
>TRBV6-6|TRBD1|TRBJ1-1|13|few
CASSTTGVTEAFF
TGTGCCAGCAGTACCACAGGGGTCACTGAAGCTTTCTTT
>TRBV30|-|TRBJ1-4|16|-
CAWSPSRQAFNEKLFF
TGTGCCTGGAGTCCGTCTCGACAGGCGTTTAATGAAAAACTGTTTTTT
>TRBV30|-|TRBJ2-7|16|-
CAWSEKTRGVPYEQYF
TGTGCCTGGAGTGAAAAAACAAGGGGCGTCCCCTACGAGCAGTACTTC
>TRBV19|TRBD1|TRBJ1-5|16|few
CASSTPDRGLNQPQHF
TGTGCCAGTAGTACCCCCGACAGGGGGCTAAATCAGCCCCAGCATTTT
>TRBV29-1|-|TRBJ1-2|12|few
CSVEASGEGYTF
TGCAGCGTTGAAGCCTCGGGCGAAGGCTACACCTTC
>TRBV14|-|TRBJ1-1|15|-
CASSQVWGTDTEAFF
TGTGCCAGCAGCCAAGTATGGGGGACGGACACTGAAGCTTTCTTT
>TRBV7-2|-|TRBJ2-5|13|-
CASSPRPRETQYF
TGTGCCAGCAGCCCCAGGCCTAGAGAGACCCAGTACTTC
>TRBV5-4|TRBD1|TRBJ2-7|15|few
CASTSPGQGAHEQYF
TGTGCCAGCACTTCTCCGGGACAGGGGGCTCACGAGCAGTACTTC
>TRBV5-5|TRBD1|TRBJ2-6|16|-
CASSPGTGSGANVLTF
TGTGCCAGCAGCCCAGGGACAGGGTCTGGGGCCAACGTCCTGACTTTC